The 21 T cell receptor beta chains given below trace back to one sample, sequenced in a study of blood T cell repertoires in COVID-19. Using immunoSEQ multiplex PCR, the repertoire was profiled, and TCRdb retains in-frame clones only, with some absent. The sample lists about 130,000 clones; 70% to 75% were seen once. Sample: peripheral blood. Receptors were obtained from a man between 60 and 75 years old with acute or convalescent COVID-19.

The V gene is TRBV14, the J gene TRBJ1-4, with TRBD1 matching 8 bases. The CDR3 sequence is 17 residues long. Germline V CDR1 and CDR2: SGHDN, FVKESK. With 0 bases clipped from V and 7 bases from J, the junction kept 10 bases outside the gene matches. The CDR3 spells CASSQDFETGEGEKLFF. CDR3 coding DNA: TGTGCCAGCAGCCAAGATTTCGAGACAGGGGAAGGTGAAAAACTGTTTTTT.

The chain recombines TRBV6-1 with TRBJ2-7, with a weak D call TRBD2 (6 bases). CDR1 MNHNS and CDR2 SASEGT come from the germline V gene. Trimming stripped 2 bases from V and 2 bases from J, with 13 bases between. CDR3 length equals 15 residues. The CDR3 loop is CASSELVGGTYEQYF. In DNA, the CDR3 is TGTGCCAGCAGTGAACTAGTGGGAGGCACCTACGAGCAGTACTTC.

The genes are TRBV7-3 and TRBJ2-2, with D possibly being TRBD2 (6 bases). The V end was cut by 2 bases, the J end by 3 bases, with 10 bases between. Per germline, CDR1 SGHTA and CDR2 FQGTGA. The CDR3 contains 15 residues. In DNA, the CDR3 is TGTGCCAGCAGCTTACTGCAGCGGGACACCGGGGAGCTGTTTTTT. As protein: CASSLLQRDTGELFF.

The chain recombines TRBV5-1 with TRBJ2-3; the D is unclear. This CDR3 has 13 residues. Germline-derived CDR1 and CDR2 are SGHRS and YFSETQ. V lost 1 base and J 2 bases, leaving 5 bases between the germline ends. CDR3 in DNA: TGCGCCAGCAGCTTGTATGTCACAGATACGCAGTATTTT. Its translation: CASSLYVTDTQYF. The full variable domain, in which reference TRBV5-1 and TRBJ2-3 provide the parts outside the CDR3, is KAGVTQTPRYLIKTRGQQVTLSCSPISGHRSVSWYQQTPGQGLQFLFEYFSETQRNKGNFPGRFSGRQFSNSRSEMNVSTLELGDSALYLCASSLYVTDTQYFGPGTRLTVL.

This clone was observed a few times. The rearrangement joins TRBV19 to TRBJ1-2; TRBD1 is a possible D gene (5 bases). V gave up 3 bases and J gave up 0 bases, with 14 bases separating them. The CDR3 consists of 16 residues. CDR1 and CDR2 from the germline V gene are LNHDA and SQIVND (reference sequence). CDR3 residues: CASSMETALANYGYTF. CDR3 sequence (DNA): TGTGCCAGTAGTATGGAGACAGCCCTCGCTAACTATGGCTACACCTTC.

The gene calls are TRBV7-2 and TRBJ2-1; TRBD2 might be the D (6 bases). The CDR3 sequence is 16 residues long. Germline values: CDR1 SGHTA, CDR2 FQGNSA. V gave up 1 base and J gave up 4 bases, with 14 bases separating them. The CDR3: CASSLDGGSQYNEQFF. The CDR3 nucleotides read TGTGCCAGCAGCTTAGATGGGGGGAGCCAGTACAATGAGCAGTTCTTC.

CDR3 residues: CASSQDSGSATQYF. Here the CDR3 DNA reads TGTGCCAGCAGCCAAGATAGCGGGAGTGCGACCCAGTACTTC. The chain joins TRBV3-1 (or the pseudogene TRBV3-2) to TRBJ2-5; 9 nucleotides match TRBD2. In germline, CDR1 is LGHDT, CDR2 YNNKEL (reference sequence). V lost 0 bases, J lost 7 bases, and 3 bases stayed unmatched. This CDR3 has 14 residues.

The count of this clone is one. The chain uses TRBV3-1 (or the pseudogene TRBV3-2) and TRBJ2-1; TRBD1 is a possible D gene (6 bases). This CDR3 is 14 amino acids long. Germline CDR1 reads LGHDT; CDR2 reads YNNKEL (reference sequence). V dropped 2 bases and J dropped 12 bases, with 17 bases sitting between them. The CDR3 loop is CASSQFTLQGGQFF. CDR3 sequence (DNA): TGTGCCAGCAGCCAATTCACCCTACAGGGTGGGCAGTTCTTC.

This clone appeared a single time. This chain links TRBV19 with TRBJ1-2; no firm D call. Looked up from germline, CDR1 is LNHDA and CDR2 is SQIVND (reference sequence). Trimming shortened V by 8 bases and J by 0 bases, and 13 bases separated the two germline ends. This CDR3 has 14 residues. In nucleotides, the CDR3 is TGTGCCAGTGGGCGGGAGTCAGCTAACTATGGCTACACCTTC. Protein sequence: CASGRESANYGYTF.

V usage is TRBV7-6 and J usage is TRBJ1-6, with 7 bases identical to TRBD1. The CDR3 contains 15 residues. Germline CDR1 and CDR2: SGHVS and FNYEAQ. With V trimmed by 5 bases and J by 7 bases, 8 bases remained unmatched. The CDR3 loop reads CASSRWTGENSPLHF. CDR3 DNA: TGTGCCAGCAGCCGTTGGACAGGCGAGAATTCACCCCTCCACTTT.

This chain connects TRBV27 to TRBJ2-3; D remains unclear. Germline V gene sequence: CDR1 MNHEY, CDR2 SMNVEV (reference sequence). With 3 bases removed from V and 4 bases from J, the gap between germline ends came to 8 bases. The CDR3 covers 13 residues. The CDR3 nucleotides are TGTGCCAGCAGTTTTTTAAATTCAGATACGCAGTATTTT. It yields the protein CASSFLNSDTQYF.

The rearrangement links TRBV19 to TRBJ1-5; the D gene is possibly TRBD1 (6 bases). This CDR3 has 14 amino acids. Trimming removed 2 bases from V and 5 bases from J, with 10 bases in between. Germline V CDR1 and CDR2: LNHDA, SQIVND (reference sequence). The CDR3 bases are TGTGCCAGTAGTATACACAGGGTTGATCAGCCCCAGCATTTT. This sequence encodes CASSIHRVDQPQHF.

The V and J genes are TRBV18 and TRBJ1-4, with D possibly being TRBD1 (5 bases). The ends were cut back, 1 base at V and 0 bases at J, with 15 bases in the middle. This CDR3 spans 18 amino acids. Per germline, CDR1 KGHSH and CDR2 LQKENI. CDR3 coding DNA: TGTGCCAGCTCACCACAATCGGGGGGACCTGCAACTAATGAAAAACTGTTTTTT. It yields the protein CASSPQSGGPATNEKLFF.

This clone came up a few times. The chain joins TRBV14 to TRBJ2-7; 8 bases map to TRBD1. Trimming cost V 0 bases and J 7 bases; bases outside gene matches: 8. CDR1 SGHDN and CDR2 FVKESK come from the germline V gene. This CDR3 has 15 residues. The CDR3, as DNA: TGTGCCAGCAGCCAAGATTCAGGGGGCTATAGGGAGCAGTACTTC. Translating gives CASSQDSGGYREQYF.

This clone was recorded only once. This chain joins TRBV14 and TRBJ2-1; TRBD1 aligns across 10 bases. Germline-derived CDR1 and CDR2 are SGHDN and FVKESK. CDR3 size: 18 residues. The junction had 11 bases not matched to a gene; V was cut back by 0 bases and J by 6 bases. CDR3 nucleotides: TGTGCCAGCAGCCAAGATTTGTCCGACAGGGGGCTTCTCAATGAGCAGTTCTTC. It is translated as CASSQDLSDRGLLNEQFF. The variable domain in full, completed from reference TRBV14 and TRBJ2-1, reads EAGVTQFPSHSVIEKGQTVTLRCDPISGHDNLYWYRRVMGKEIKFLLHFVKESKQDESGMPNNRFLAERTGGTYSTLKVQPAELEDSGVYFCASSQDLSDRGLLNEQFFGPGTRLTVL.

The chain has TRBV7-3 and TRBJ2-1; 9 bases are a match to TRBD1. CDR1 SGHTA and CDR2 FQGTGA come from the germline V gene. V lost 5 bases to trimming and J lost 0 bases; unmatched junction nucleotides: 5. There are 16 residues in the CDR3. The CDR3 loop reads CASSHDRGGSYNEQFF. CDR3 DNA sequence: TGTGCCAGCAGCCATGACAGGGGGGGCTCCTACAATGAGCAGTTCTTC.

The chain recombines TRBV20-1 with TRBJ2-3; no firm D call. V was shortened by 3 bases and J by 1 base, with 5 bases between the two germline ends. The germline V gene encodes CDR1 DFQATT and CDR2 SNEGSKA (reference sequence). The length of the CDR3 is 12 residues. CDR3: CSASQGTDTQYF. The CDR3 nucleotides read TGCAGTGCTAGTCAGGGCACAGATACGCAGTATTTT.

This chain joins TRBV7-8 and TRBJ1-2, with D tentatively TRBD1 (5 bases). V shed 1 base and J shed 7 bases, with 13 bases lying between them. This CDR3 region has 14 residues. CDR1 is SGHVS and CDR2 is FQNEAQ in the germline V gene. The CDR3 here is CASSLGSGYAGYTF. The CDR3 DNA reads TGTGCCAGCAGCTTAGGTTCAGGGTATGCTGGCTACACCTTC.

The CDR3 loop reads CASSLSPGTGQNTEAFF. CDR3 coding DNA: TGCGCCAGCAGCTTGTCCCCCGGGACGGGACAAAACACTGAAGCTTTCTTT. The chain joins TRBV5-1 to TRBJ1-1; D might be TRBD1 (6 bases). Germline CDR1 is SGHRS and CDR2 is YFSETQ. V shed 1 base and J shed 2 bases, with 18 bases lying between them. The CDR3 contains 17 residues.

This sequence joins TRBV24-1 and TRBJ2-2; 10 nucleotides agree with TRBD2. V lost 4 bases to trimming and J lost 3 bases; unmatched junction nucleotides: 4. In germline, CDR1 is KGHDR, CDR2 SFDVKD. The length of the CDR3 is 16 residues. CDR3 loop: CATSDSSGGDTGELFF. The CDR3 nucleotides are TGTGCCACCAGTGACTCCAGCGGGGGGGACACCGGGGAGCTGTTTTTT.

This clone has a single count. The chain employs TRBV18 and TRBJ2-3; a possible D gene is TRBD2 (6 bases). Germline loops: CDR1 KGHSH, CDR2 LQKENI. Trimming left V 8 bases short and J 2 bases short, with 17 bases between. This CDR3 region has 15 residues. The CDR3 protein is CASRDFLAATDTQYF. As DNA, the CDR3 is TGTGCCAGCCGGGACTTTCTAGCAGCCACAGATACGCAGTATTTT. Supplemented by reference TRBV18 and TRBJ2-3, the full variable domain reads NAGVMQNPRHLVRRRGQEARLRCSPMKGHSHVYWYRQLPEEGLKFMVYLQKENIIDESGMPKERFSAEFPKEGPSILRIQQVVRGDSAAYFCASRDFLAATDTQYFGPGTRLTVL.